This entry concerns a single TCR beta chain. The sample originates from a study of technical replicates of blood from a few donors. With 4 bases clipped from V and 6 bases from J, the junction kept 12 bases outside the gene matches. The CDR3 covers 16 residues. Germline V gene sequence: CDR1 SEHNR, CDR2 FQNEAQ (reference sequence). Clones were sequenced by immunoSEQ multiplex PCR, and TCRdb holds only the in-frame ones, with some missing. This table holds approximately 81,000 clones, more than 90% found once. This sequence was found in a human donor in good health. Sequencing was performed on T cells isolated from PBMCs. The chain has TRBV7-9 and TRBJ2-7, with 10 nucleotides matching TRBD1. CDR3 in amino acids: CASSSGWRQGASEQYF. CDR3 bases: TGTGCCAGCAGCTCGGGGTGGAGACAGGGGGCGTCCGAGCAGTACTTC.